A selection of T cell receptor beta chains follows, all from one sample in a study of cytomegalovirus exposure and HLA in healthy donors. The table came from immunoSEQ multiplex PCR; TCRdb's copy has only in-frame clones and leaves some out. The table includes over 150,000 clones, 70% to 85% detected once. Sequences were obtained from PBMCs. These TCRs come from a man aged 35 to 55 in good health and CMV-seronegative. Each CDR3 is given with its conserved first and last residue. The D gene is left open where the match is weak. Rows may omit the clone size; those that give it use once, few, many or a size class.

clone_size,j_call,d_call,v_call,cdr3_aa,cdr3_nt
.,TRBJ2-1,TRBD1,TRBV5-1,CASSLGGQGGSDEQFF,TGCGCCAGCAGCTTGGGGGGACAGGGGGGGAGCGATGAGCAGTTCTTC
.,TRBJ1-4,TRBD1,TRBV29-1,CSGRPGTGNEKLFF,TGCAGCGGGCGGCCCGGGACAGGGAACGAAAAACTGTTTTTT
.,TRBJ1-2,.,TRBV18,CASSLYSANYGYTF,TGTGCCAGCTCACTCTACAGTGCTAACTATGGCTACACCTTC
once,TRBJ2-2,TRBD1,TRBV27,CASSPWDRGDTGELFF,TGTGCCAGCAGTCCATGGGACAGGGGTGACACCGGGGAGCTGTTTTTT
few,TRBJ2-2,.,TRBV10-3,CAISESGVPGELFF,TGTGCCATCAGTGAGTCAGGGGTCCCCGGGGAGCTGTTTTTT
.,TRBJ2-3,TRBD2,TRBV29-1,CSVVHPRRGGTDTQYF,TGCAGCGTTGTCCACCCCAGGCGGGGGGGCACAGATACGCAGTATTTT
.,TRBJ1-3,TRBD1,TRBV12-5,CASGAGQGSNTIYF,TGTGCTAGTGGTGCCGGACAGGGGAGTAACACCATATATTTT
.,TRBJ1-2,.,TRBV6-6,CASSYLGREGGYTF,TGTGCCAGCAGCTATCTTGGACGGGAGGGGGGCTACACCTTC
.,TRBJ2-7,TRBD1,TRBV7-6,CASSRDRGLDEQYF,TGTGCCAGCAGCAGGGACAGGGGGCTGGACGAGCAGTACTTC
.,TRBJ1-5,TRBD1,TRBV4-1,CASSQVGTGDAQPQHF,TGCGCCAGCAGCCAAGTCGGAACAGGGGATGCTCAGCCCCAGCATTTT
few,TRBJ2-7,TRBD1,TRBV2,CASRTDRDYEQYF,TGTGCCAGCCGGACAGACAGGGACTACGAGCAGTACTTC
.,TRBJ2-1,TRBD2,TRBV9,CASSVGGSGGAYNEQFF,TGTGCCAGCAGCGTAGGGGGTAGCGGGGGGGCTTACAATGAGCAGTTCTTC
.,TRBJ1-4,TRBD1,TRBV7-9,CASSADRGTNEKLFF,TGTGCCAGCAGCGCAGACAGGGGAACTAATGAAAAACTGTTTTTT
.,TRBJ1-3,.,TRBV19,CASSHRGIGSGNTIYF,TGTGCCAGTAGTCACCGAGGGATCGGGTCCGGAAACACCATATATTTT
.,TRBJ2-1,TRBD2,TRBV2,CASPLAGAGNEQFF,TGTGCCAGCCCTCTAGCGGGGGCCGGGAATGAGCAGTTCTTC
.,TRBJ2-2,.,TRBV5-6,CASTFGQINTGELFF,TGTGCCAGCACATTTGGGCAGATTAACACCGGGGAGCTGTTTTTT
once,TRBJ2-7,.,TRBV19,CASSHQTDYEQYF,TGTGCCAGTAGTCACCAGACAGACTACGAGCAGTACTTC
few,TRBJ2-7,.,TRBV4-2,CASSQAGENPYF,TGTGCCAGCAGCCAAGCCGGGGAGAACCCGTACTTC
.,TRBJ1-2,.,TRBV7-9,CASSLGQSNYGYTF,TGTGCCAGCAGCTTGGGGCAGTCTAACTATGGCTACACCTTC
.,TRBJ1-1,.,TRBV6-5,CASSPTGFIAFF,TGTGCCAGCAGTCCAACAGGGTTTATAGCTTTCTTT
.,TRBJ2-3,TRBD1,TRBV6-1,CASIRDRGADTQYF,TGTGCCAGCATCCGGGACAGGGGAGCAGATACGCAGTATTTT
.,TRBJ1-2,.,TRBV19,CASTTGGGYTF,TGTGCCAGTACCACGGGGGGAGGCTACACCTTC
.,TRBJ1-4,.,TRBV28,CASSLGGINEKLFF,TGTGCCAGCAGTTTAGGAGGGATTAATGAAAAACTGTTTTTT
once,TRBJ2-5,TRBD2,TRBV7-9,CASRREGFQETQYF,TGTGCCAGCCGCCGGGAGGGTTTCCAAGAGACCCAGTACTTC
.,TRBJ2-3,.,TRBV28,CASSLLTETTDTQYF,TGTGCCAGCAGTTTATTGACTGAGACCACAGATACGCAGTATTTT
.,TRBJ1-1,TRBD1,TRBV6-4,CASSDSGTGDAFF,TGTGCCAGCAGTGACTCTGGGACAGGGGACGCTTTCTTT
once,TRBJ1-5,.,TRBV6-1,CASSWRRSNQPQHF,TGTGCCAGCAGTTGGCGGCGCAGCAATCAGCCCCAGCATTTT
.,TRBJ1-6,.,TRBV11-2,CASSSPGYNSPLHF,TGTGCCAGCAGCTCACCAGGGTATAATTCACCCCTCCACTTT
.,TRBJ1-1,.,TRBV30,CAWSHTARTEAFF,TGTGCCTGGAGTCATACCGCGCGAACTGAAGCTTTCTTT
once,TRBJ1-4,TRBD1,TRBV6-5,CASTSETGFGKLFF,TGTGCCAGCACCTCCGAGACAGGGTTCGGAAAACTGTTTTTT
.,TRBJ1-1,.,TRBV30,CAWRRGTEAFF,TGTGCCTGGAGGCGGGGAACTGAAGCTTTCTTT